These T cell receptor beta chains were read from a single sample in a study of blood T cell repertoires in COVID-19. The data were produced by immunoSEQ multiplex PCR, yet TCRdb's version contains in-frame clones alone and is incomplete. The data show about 50,000 clones, approximately 88% seen once. Sequencing was performed on peripheral blood. The source of these receptors is a human donor in a cohort sampled during active COVID-19. The CDR3 runs from the conserved cysteine through the conserved F or W. Fields, in order: CDR3 DNA, CDR3 protein, D gene, V gene, clone size, J gene, CDR3 length. D genes are given only for firm matches. Size is omitted from some rows. Given values are once, few, many or a class for expanded clones.

DNA: TGCAGCGTTGACGGGAGGGGTTACAATGAGCAGTTCTTC
CDR3: CSVDGRGYNEQFF
D: TRBD2
V: TRBV29-1
size: .
J: TRBJ2-1
length: 13

DNA: TGCGCCAGCAGCTTGGATCGCTACAATGAGCAGTTCTTC
CDR3: CASSLDRYNEQFF
D: .
V: TRBV5-1
size: .
J: TRBJ2-1
length: 13

DNA: TGTGCCAGCAGTCCCTCGACAGGGCCGGGGACTGAAGCTTTCTTT
CDR3: CASSPSTGPGTEAFF
D: TRBD1
V: TRBV28
size: .
J: TRBJ1-1
length: 15

DNA: TGTGCCAGCAGTGAATCGGTAGCGGGAGGCTCCTACAATGAGCAGTTCTTC
CDR3: CASSESVAGGSYNEQFF
D: TRBD2
V: TRBV6-1
size: .
J: TRBJ2-1
length: 17

DNA: TGTGCCATCGCCGGGACTAGCGGTTCCACAGATACGCAGTATTTT
CDR3: CAIAGTSGSTDTQYF
D: TRBD2
V: TRBV15
size: .
J: TRBJ2-3
length: 15

DNA: TGCAGCGTGGGTGGGACAGGGATGACCACCGGGGAGCTGTTTTTT
CDR3: CSVGGTGMTTGELFF
D: TRBD1
V: TRBV29-1
size: .
J: TRBJ2-2
length: 15

DNA: TGTGCCAGCAGTCAACCCAGGGGGCTGGCCACTGAAGCTTTCTTT
CDR3: CASSQPRGLATEAFF
D: TRBD1
V: TRBV6-2/TRBV6-3
size: .
J: TRBJ1-1
length: 15

DNA: TGTGCCAGCAGCCAAGTTAGTAACACTGAAGCTTTCTTT
CDR3: CASSQVSNTEAFF
D: .
V: TRBV14
size: .
J: TRBJ1-1
length: 13

DNA: TGTGCCAGCAGCTTGACGGGGAACACAGATACGCAGTATTTT
CDR3: CASSLTGNTDTQYF
D: .
V: TRBV5-4
size: .
J: TRBJ2-3
length: 14

DNA: TGTGCCAGTAGCCCGTCTGCCGGGGAGCTGTTTTTT
CDR3: CASSPSAGELFF
D: .
V: TRBV19
size: .
J: TRBJ2-2
length: 12

DNA: TGTGCCACCCACCGGGACAGCTATGGCTACACCTTC
CDR3: CATHRDSYGYTF
D: TRBD1
V: TRBV28
size: .
J: TRBJ1-2
length: 12

DNA: TGTGCCAGCAGTTTCGCAGGGGTACGAGCTGAAGCTTTCTTT
CDR3: CASSFAGVRAEAFF
D: .
V: TRBV28
size: .
J: TRBJ1-1
length: 14

DNA: TGTGCCAGCAGCGCAATGACAGGGGCCCCAGATACGCAGTATTTT
CDR3: CASSAMTGAPDTQYF
D: TRBD1
V: TRBV7-3
size: .
J: TRBJ2-3
length: 15

DNA: TGCAGCGTTCATACAAGCACTGAAGCTTTCTTT
CDR3: CSVHTSTEAFF
D: .
V: TRBV29-1
size: .
J: TRBJ1-1
length: 11

DNA: TGTGCCGCCCCCCAGGGAGGGTACAACAATGAGCAGTTCTTC
CDR3: CAAPQGGYNNEQFF
D: TRBD2
V: TRBV19
size: .
J: TRBJ2-1
length: 14

DNA: TGTGCCAGCAGCCCGGGACTAGCGGGAAAGCGGGAGCTGTTTTTT
CDR3: CASSPGLAGKRELFF
D: TRBD2
V: TRBV7-2
size: .
J: TRBJ2-2
length: 15

DNA: TGTGCTAGTGTTCCGGGACAGGGGCTGGGCGAGCAGTACTTC
CDR3: CASVPGQGLGEQYF
D: TRBD1
V: TRBV12-5
size: .
J: TRBJ2-7
length: 14

DNA: TGTGCCATGGGGACTAGCGGGAGCCAAGAAGGGACCCAGTACTTC
CDR3: CAMGTSGSQEGTQYF
D: TRBD2
V: TRBV5-5
size: .
J: TRBJ2-5
length: 15

DNA: TGTGCCAGCAGTGAAGTGAGCACTAGCGGGAGCTCCTACAATGAGCAGTTCTTC
CDR3: CASSEVSTSGSSYNEQFF
D: TRBD2
V: TRBV6-1
size: .
J: TRBJ2-1
length: 18

DNA: TGTGCCAGCTGGGGAAGCGGGGGGGCCGGTGAGCAGTTCTTC
CDR3: CASWGSGGAGEQFF
D: TRBD2
V: TRBV19
size: once
J: TRBJ2-1
length: 14

DNA: TGTGCCAGCAGTTTTGACAGTAACTATGGCTACACCTTC
CDR3: CASSFDSNYGYTF
D: .
V: TRBV12-3/TRBV12-4
size: .
J: TRBJ1-2
length: 13

DNA: TGTGCCAGCAGCTTAGAGAGAGGGTCCTATGGCTACACCTTC
CDR3: CASSLERGSYGYTF
D: .
V: TRBV13
size: .
J: TRBJ1-2
length: 14

DNA: TGTGCCAGTAGTGGGACAAATTTGAACACTGAAGCTTTCTTT
CDR3: CASSGTNLNTEAFF
D: .
V: TRBV19
size: .
J: TRBJ1-1
length: 14

DNA: TGCGCCAGCAGCCAACCCGGGACAGGGAACACCGGGGAGCTGTTTTTT
CDR3: CASSQPGTGNTGELFF
D: TRBD1
V: TRBV4-1
size: few
J: TRBJ2-2
length: 16

DNA: TGTGCCAGCTCCCCGACAGGGGCCAGCACAGATACGCAGTATTTT
CDR3: CASSPTGASTDTQYF
D: TRBD1
V: TRBV18
size: .
J: TRBJ2-3
length: 15

DNA: TGTGCCAGCAGGGCTAAGGGGACCCAGCATTTT
CDR3: CASRAKGTQHF
D: .
V: TRBV28
size: .
J: TRBJ1-5
length: 11